The 22 T cell receptor beta chains presented below share a single source sample, sequenced in a study of blood T cells in healthy people across ages. For the second PCR, which ran for roughly 6 to 11 cycles, a sample-barcoded 5' primer and a J-beta primer mix were used. TCRdb reanalysed the 5' RACE reads using MiXCR and keeps one entry per CDR3 protein. The sample holds about 730,000 distinct CDR3 sequences, roughly 41% seen once. The sample consisted of blood. The receptors stem from a woman aged 55-75 years in good health.

This clonotype showed up just once. The germline gene is not matched at one end of the junction; a read error may be the cause. This chain links TRBV7-2 with TRBJ2-1, with 8 bases identical to TRBD1. This CDR3 is built from 15 residues. From germline, CDR1 is SGHTA and CDR2 FQGNSA. DNA for the CDR3: TGTGCCTGCAGCTTAGGGGGACAGGCCAACAATGAGCAGTTCTTC. It translates to CACSLGGQANNEQFF.

The gene calls are TRBV13 and TRBJ2-3; D not certain. Trimming took off 4 bases at V and 5 bases at J, with 10 bases between the two ends. This CDR3 has 13 amino acids. Germline V gene data show CDR1 as PRHDT and CDR2 as FYEKMQ (reference sequence). The CDR3 region has the DNA TGTGCCAGCAGCTCCGATTGGTTAGATACGCAGTATTTT. Residues: CASSSDWLDTQYF.

The chain employs TRBV28 and TRBJ2-7, with unresolved D. Germline V CDR1 and CDR2: MDHEN, SYDVKM. Trimming removed 3 bases at V and 2 bases at J, with 5 bases between. The CDR3 consists of 12 residues. CDR3: CASSFLTYEQYF. The CDR3 nucleotides read TGTGCCAGCAGTTTCCTTACCTACGAGCAGTACTTC.

On this clonotype itself: The germline gene is not matched at one end of the junction; a read error may be the cause. This chain uses TRBV12-3 or TRBV12-4 with TRBJ2-6; a weak D match, TRBD2 (6 bases). The CDR3 extends over 18 amino acids. In DNA form, the CDR3 reads TGTGCCAGCAGGGCGGTAAGCGGGCCAACTTCTGGGGCCAACGTCCCGACTTTC. This sequence encodes CASRAVSGPTSGANVPTF.

The chain employs TRBV10-3 and TRBJ1-1; D is unclear. Trimming took 10 bases from V and 3 from J, leaving 9 bases between them. Germline CDR1 and CDR2: ENHRY and SYGVKD. This CDR3 has 11 amino acids. The CDR3 bases are TGTGCCACCACCGGTGACACTGAAGCTTTCTTT. It codes for CATTGDTEAFF.

This clonotype was detected a few times. The chain is built from TRBV25-1 and TRBJ1-6; no firm D call. V was trimmed by 7 bases and J by 5 bases, leaving 3 bases between them. Germline CDR1 is MGHDK and CDR2 is SYGVNS. The CDR3 is 11 residues long. The CDR3 DNA reads as TGTGCCAGCAAGGATAATTCACCCCTCCACTTT. This sequence encodes CASKDNSPLHF.

CDR3 region: CASSPPGSRQFF. CDR3 DNA sequence: TGTGCCAGCAGTCCCCCCGGGAGCCGGCAGTTCTTC. The genes are TRBV12-3 or TRBV12-4 and TRBJ2-1; TRBD2 is a possible D gene (6 bases). V was shortened by 5 bases and J by 12 bases, with 14 bases between the two germline ends. The CDR3 extends over 12 amino acids.

The CDR3 DNA reads as TGTGCCACCAGACCCACGAACACCGGGGAGCTGTTTTTT. Residues: CATRPTNTGELFF. The gene calls are TRBV7-2 and TRBJ2-2; D is uncertain. This CDR3 has 13 residues. Trimming cost V 10 bases and J 0 bases, with 9 bases left between them. CDR1 is SGHTA and CDR2 is FQGNSA in the germline V gene.

The V call is TRBV27, the J call TRBJ2-7; TRBD1 matches at 8 bases. Per germline, CDR1 MNHEY and CDR2 SMNVEV (reference sequence). The CDR3 spans 14 residues. V was pared by 7 bases and J by 2 bases, with 7 bases of the junction left unmatched. The CDR3 region is CASNSGTGAYEQYF. The CDR3, as DNA: TGTGCCAGCAACTCCGGGACAGGAGCCTACGAGCAGTACTTC.

The chain links TRBV7-9 to TRBJ1-2; D gene ambiguous. The CDR3 is 14 residues long. Per the germline V gene, CDR1 is SEHNR and CDR2 is FQNEAQ (reference sequence). V lost 2 bases and J lost 7, with 14 bases in between. CDR3 region: CASSLPSSGGGYTF. In DNA, the CDR3 is TGTGCCAGCAGCTTACCCTCCTCGGGAGGTGGCTACACCTTC.

The rearrangement joins TRBV5-1 to TRBJ2-5, with TRBD2 matching 9 bases. With V trimmed by 4 bases and J by 5 bases, 9 bases remained unmatched. Per the germline V gene, CDR1 is SGHRS and CDR2 is YFSETQ. The CDR3 runs 15 residues. Here the CDR3 reads CASSPPVAGVETQYF. DNA of the CDR3: TGCGCCAGCAGCCCACCTGTAGCGGGGGTTGAGACCCAGTACTTC.

The chain has TRBV10-2 and TRBJ1-2, with a tentative D call TRBD1 (6 bases). V dropped 3 bases and J dropped 3 bases, with 14 bases sitting between them. The CDR3 contains 15 residues. From germline, CDR1 is WSHSY and CDR2 SAAADI. CDR3 DNA sequence: TGCGCCAGCAGTGAAGATGGACAGAGTCACTATGGCTACACCTTC. This sequence encodes CASSEDGQSHYGYTF.

This clonotype came up a few times. The chain uses TRBV6-6 and TRBJ1-5; possible D gene TRBD1, 5 bases. From germline, CDR1 is MNHNY and CDR2 SVGAGI (reference sequence). The CDR3 covers 14 residues. The V and J ends lost 9 bases and 4 bases respectively, with 16 bases between them. Written as DNA, the CDR3 is TGTGCCAGTCACCGGGCGGGGGAGAATCAGCCCCAGCATTTT. Amino acids: CASHRAGENQPQHF.

V and J are TRBV29-1 and TRBJ1-1; a weak D match, TRBD1 (5 bases). The germline V and J ends were trimmed by 4 bases and 3 bases, with 12 bases remaining between them. CDR3 length equals 13 residues. Germline V lookup: CDR1 SQVTM, CDR2 ANQGSEA. CDR3 sequence: CSVVPDMDTEAFF. The CDR3 nucleotides are TGCAGCGTTGTCCCGGACATGGACACTGAAGCTTTCTTT. The whole variable domain, remainder taken from reference TRBV29-1 and TRBJ1-1, is SAVISQKPSRDICQRGTSLTIQCQVDSQVTMMFWYRQQPGQSLTLIATANQGSEATYESGFVIDKFPISRPNLTFSTLTVSNMSPEDSSIYLCSVVPDMDTEAFFGQGTRLTVV.

Note on this clonotype: A much more abundant neighbour one base away suggests this may be a read error. The genes are TRBV5-1 and TRBJ2-1; D might be TRBD2 (6 bases). Looked up from germline, CDR1 is SGHRS and CDR2 is YFSETQ. CDR3 length: 13 amino acids. With 4 bases removed from V and 13 bases from J, the gap between germline ends came to 18 bases. The CDR3 nucleotides are TGCGCCAGCAGCCCGACCAGGGAGGAGACCCAGTTCTTC. Translated, it gives CASSPTREETQFF.

The V call is TRBV27, the J call TRBJ2-7, with D uncertain. Germline V gene data show CDR1 as MNHEY and CDR2 as SMNVEV (reference sequence). V shed 7 bases and J shed 7 bases, with 17 bases lying between them. The CDR3 consists of 13 residues. The CDR3 protein is CASITSLGNEQYF. For the CDR3, the DNA is TGTGCCAGCATTACTTCCCTGGGGAATGAGCAGTACTTC.

This clonotype was seen a handful of times. This rearrangement joins TRBV24-1 to TRBJ2-3; D is ambiguous. V gave up 3 bases and J gave up 0 bases, with 6 bases separating them. From germline, CDR1 is KGHDR and CDR2 SFDVKD. The CDR3 sequence is 14 residues long. The CDR3 spells CATSDDFSTDTQYF. In nucleotides, the CDR3 is TGTGCCACCAGTGATGACTTTAGCACAGATACGCAGTATTTT.

This rearrangement joins TRBV3-1 to TRBJ2-1; 12 bases line up with TRBD2. V dropped 4 bases and J dropped 6; count of bases not matched to a gene: 10. CDR3 length equals 17 residues. Germline V lookup: CDR1 LGHDT, CDR2 YNNKEL (reference sequence). In nucleotides, the CDR3 is TGTGCCAGCAGCCGGGGAGCTAGCGGGGGGGCCGGCAATGAGCAGTTCTTC. As protein: CASSRGASGGAGNEQFF.

The table lists this clonotype with a few counts. The chain links TRBV20-1 to TRBJ2-3; the match to TRBD2 covers 11 bases. The germline CDR1 and CDR2 sequences are DFQATT and SNEGSKA (reference sequence). The CDR3 consists of 16 residues. V shed 3 bases, J shed 7 bases, and the junction held 12 bases outside the gene matches. CDR3 sequence: CSARVPTSGAPNTQYF. In DNA, the CDR3 is TGCAGTGCTAGGGTACCGACTAGCGGGGCGCCCAATACGCAGTATTTT.

V and J are TRBV7-9 and TRBJ1-2; the D gene is possibly TRBD1 (6 bases). Germline CDR1 and CDR2: SEHNR and FQNEAQ (reference sequence). The CDR3 runs 15 residues. V was trimmed by 1 base and J by 6 bases, leaving 15 bases between them. The CDR3 region is CASSLERGAFDGYTF. In DNA form, the CDR3 reads TGTGCCAGCAGCTTAGAGAGGGGGGCGTTTGATGGCTACACCTTC. The variable domain in full, with the rest retrieved from reference TRBV7-9 and TRBJ1-2, is DTGVSQNPRHKITKRGQNVTFRCDPISEHNRLYWYRQTLGQGPEFLTYFQNEAQLEKSRLLSDRFSAERPKGSFSTLEIQRTEQGDSAMYLCASSLERGAFDGYTFGSGTRLTVV.

The gene calls are TRBV20-1 and TRBJ2-4; tentatively, D is TRBD1 or TRBD2 (5 bases each). This CDR3 comprises 15 residues. Per germline, CDR1 DFQATT and CDR2 SNEGSKA (reference sequence). V was trimmed by 6 bases and J by 0 bases, leaving 15 bases between them. The chain's CDR3 is CSAVPGAGAKNIQYF. The CDR3 DNA reads TGCAGTGCGGTACCCGGGGCGGGAGCCAAAAACATTCAGTACTTC.

At least ten counts were recorded for this clonotype. The chain links TRBV7-3 to TRBJ2-1, with D perhaps TRBD2 (6 bases). Germline V gene lookup returns CDR1 SGHTA and CDR2 FQGTGA. V gave up 2 bases and J gave up 0 bases, with 8 bases separating them. This CDR3 contains 15 residues. Here the CDR3 DNA reads TGTGCCAGCAGCTTAGACGGGAGCTCCTACAATGAGCAGTTCTTC. Its translation: CASSLDGSSYNEQFF. Filled out from reference TRBV7-3 and TRBJ2-1, the complete variable domain reads GAGVSQTPSNKVTEKGKYVELRCDPISGHTALYWYRQSLGQGPEFLIYFQGTGAADDSGLPNDRFFAVRPEGSVSTLKIQRTERGDSAVYLCASSLDGSSYNEQFFGPGTRLTVL.